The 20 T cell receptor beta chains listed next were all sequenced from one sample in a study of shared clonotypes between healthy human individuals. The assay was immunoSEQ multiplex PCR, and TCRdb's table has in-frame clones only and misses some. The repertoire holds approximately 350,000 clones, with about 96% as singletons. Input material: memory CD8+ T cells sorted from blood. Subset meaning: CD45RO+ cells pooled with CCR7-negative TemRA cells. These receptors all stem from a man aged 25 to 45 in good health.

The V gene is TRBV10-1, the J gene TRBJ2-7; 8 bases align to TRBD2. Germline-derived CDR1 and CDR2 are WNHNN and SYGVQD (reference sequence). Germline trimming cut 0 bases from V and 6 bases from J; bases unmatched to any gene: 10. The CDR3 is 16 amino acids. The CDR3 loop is CASSESQPGLDGEQYF. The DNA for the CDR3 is TGCGCCAGCAGTGAGTCGCAACCGGGACTAGACGGCGAGCAGTACTTC.

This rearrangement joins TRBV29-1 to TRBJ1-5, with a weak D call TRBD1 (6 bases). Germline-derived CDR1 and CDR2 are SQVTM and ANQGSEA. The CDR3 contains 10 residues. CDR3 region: CTETGQPQHF. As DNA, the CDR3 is TGCACCGAAACAGGGCAGCCCCAGCATTTT.

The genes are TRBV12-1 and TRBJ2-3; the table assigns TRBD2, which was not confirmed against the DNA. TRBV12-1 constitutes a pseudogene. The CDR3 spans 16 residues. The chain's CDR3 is CASSFDRAGGTDTQYF. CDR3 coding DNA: TGTGCCAGCAGCTTTGACCGAGCGGGAGGCACAGATACGCAGTATTTT.

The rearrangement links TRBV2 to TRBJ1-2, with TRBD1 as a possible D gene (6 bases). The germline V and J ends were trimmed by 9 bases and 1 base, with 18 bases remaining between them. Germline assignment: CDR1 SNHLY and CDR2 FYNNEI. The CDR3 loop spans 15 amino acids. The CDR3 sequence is CARNSPTGYNYGYTF. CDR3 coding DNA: TGTGCCAGGAATAGTCCCACAGGGTATAACTATGGCTACACCTTC.

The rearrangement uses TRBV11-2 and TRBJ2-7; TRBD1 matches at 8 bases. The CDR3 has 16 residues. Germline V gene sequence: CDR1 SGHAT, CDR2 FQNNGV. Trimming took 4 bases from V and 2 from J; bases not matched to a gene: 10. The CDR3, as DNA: TGTGCCAGCAGCTCAACACAGGGGGATACGACCTACGAGCAGTACTTC. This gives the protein CASSSTQGDTTYEQYF.

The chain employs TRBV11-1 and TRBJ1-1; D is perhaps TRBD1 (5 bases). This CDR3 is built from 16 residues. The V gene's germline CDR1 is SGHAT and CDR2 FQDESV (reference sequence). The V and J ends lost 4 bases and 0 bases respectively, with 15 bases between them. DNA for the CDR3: TGTGCCAGCAGCTGGGAAACGGGACGCCTGAACACTGAAGCTTTCTTT. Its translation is CASSWETGRLNTEAFF.

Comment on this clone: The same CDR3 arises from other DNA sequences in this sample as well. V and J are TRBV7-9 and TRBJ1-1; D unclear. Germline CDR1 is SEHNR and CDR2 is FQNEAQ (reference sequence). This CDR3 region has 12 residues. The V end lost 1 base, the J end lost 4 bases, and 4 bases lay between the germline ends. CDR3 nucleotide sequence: TGTGCCAGCAGCTTAGACCGCACTGAAGCTTTCTTT. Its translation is CASSLDRTEAFF.

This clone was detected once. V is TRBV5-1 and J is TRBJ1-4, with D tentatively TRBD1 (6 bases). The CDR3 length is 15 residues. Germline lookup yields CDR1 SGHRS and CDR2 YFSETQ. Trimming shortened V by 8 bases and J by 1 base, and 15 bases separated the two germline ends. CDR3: CASKLAGETNEKLFF. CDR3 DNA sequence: TGCGCCAGTAAACTGGCAGGGGAAACTAATGAAAAACTGTTTTTT.

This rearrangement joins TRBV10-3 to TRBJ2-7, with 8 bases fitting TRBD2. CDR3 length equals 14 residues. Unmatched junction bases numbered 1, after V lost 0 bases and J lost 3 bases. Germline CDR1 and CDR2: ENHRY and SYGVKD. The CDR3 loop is CAISESGGGYEQYF. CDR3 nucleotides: TGTGCCATCAGTGAGTCCGGGGGGGGCTACGAGCAGTACTTC.

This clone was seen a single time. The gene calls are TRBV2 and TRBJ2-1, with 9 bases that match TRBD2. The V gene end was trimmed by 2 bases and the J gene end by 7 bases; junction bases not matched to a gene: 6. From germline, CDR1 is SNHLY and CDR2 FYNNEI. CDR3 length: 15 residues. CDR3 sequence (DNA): TGTGCCAGCAGTGAAAGGCGGGAGGGGATGAATGAGCAGTTCTTC. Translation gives CASSERREGMNEQFF.

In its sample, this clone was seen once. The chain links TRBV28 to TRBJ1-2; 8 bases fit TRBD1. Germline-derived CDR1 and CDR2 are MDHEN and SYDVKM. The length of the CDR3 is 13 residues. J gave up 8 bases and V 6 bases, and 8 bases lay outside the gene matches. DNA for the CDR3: TGTGCCAGCAGACGACAGGGGATCGGGGGCTACACCTTC. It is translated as CASRRQGIGGYTF.

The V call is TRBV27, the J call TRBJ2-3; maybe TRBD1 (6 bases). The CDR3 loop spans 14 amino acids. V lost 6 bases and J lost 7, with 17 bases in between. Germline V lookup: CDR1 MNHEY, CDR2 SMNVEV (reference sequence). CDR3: CASSYNRVVNTQYF. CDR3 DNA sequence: TGTGCCAGCAGCTATAACAGGGTTGTAAATACGCAGTATTTT.

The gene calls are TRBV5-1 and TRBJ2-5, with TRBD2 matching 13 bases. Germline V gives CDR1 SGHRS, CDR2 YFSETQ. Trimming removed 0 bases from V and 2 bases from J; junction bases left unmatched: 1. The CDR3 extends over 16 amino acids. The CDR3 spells CASSLAGLAGQETQYF. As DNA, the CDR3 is TGCGCCAGCAGCTTGGCGGGACTAGCGGGGCAAGAGACCCAGTACTTC.

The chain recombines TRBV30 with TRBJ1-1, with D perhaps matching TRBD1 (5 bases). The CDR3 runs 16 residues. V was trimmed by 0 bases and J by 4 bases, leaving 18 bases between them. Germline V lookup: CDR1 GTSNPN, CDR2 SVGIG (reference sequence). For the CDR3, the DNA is TGTGCCTGGAGTGTCATTCGGGGACCCTTGAGCACTGAAGCTTTCTTT. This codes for CAWSVIRGPLSTEAFF.

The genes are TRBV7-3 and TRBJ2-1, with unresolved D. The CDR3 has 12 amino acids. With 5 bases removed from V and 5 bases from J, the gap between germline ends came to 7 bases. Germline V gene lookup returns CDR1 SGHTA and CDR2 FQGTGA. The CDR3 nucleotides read TGTGCCAGCAGCATAGCTAACAATGAGCAGTTCTTC. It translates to CASSIANNEQFF. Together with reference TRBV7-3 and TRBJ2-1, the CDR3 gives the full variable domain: GAGVSQTPSNKVTEKGKYVELRCDPISGHTALYWYRQSLGQGPEFLIYFQGTGAADDSGLPNDRFFAVRPEGSVSTLKIQRTERGDSAVYLCASSIANNEQFFGPGTRLTVL.

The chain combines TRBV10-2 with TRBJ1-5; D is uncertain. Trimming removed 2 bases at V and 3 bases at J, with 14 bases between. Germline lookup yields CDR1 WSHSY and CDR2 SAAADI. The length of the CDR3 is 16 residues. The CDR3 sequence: CASSEANRRSNQPQHF. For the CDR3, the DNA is TGCGCCAGCAGTGAGGCCAATAGAAGGTCCAATCAGCCCCAGCATTTT.

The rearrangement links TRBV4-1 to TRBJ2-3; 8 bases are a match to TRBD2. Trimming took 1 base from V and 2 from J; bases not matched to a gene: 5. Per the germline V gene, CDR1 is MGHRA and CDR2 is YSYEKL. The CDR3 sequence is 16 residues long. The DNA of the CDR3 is TGCGCCAGCAGCCAAGCCGGGAGGGTGTTCACAGATACGCAGTATTTT. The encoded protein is CASSQAGRVFTDTQYF.

The CDR3 sequence is CAISGMGTVNSPLHF. The CDR3 DNA sequence: TGTGCCATCAGTGGCATGGGGACGGTTAATTCACCCCTCCACTTT. The gene calls are TRBV10-3 and TRBJ1-6; D perhaps matches TRBD1 (5 bases). V lost 4 bases, J lost 6 bases, and 13 bases lay in between. This CDR3 contains 15 residues. The germline V gene has CDR1 ENHRY and CDR2 SYGVKD.

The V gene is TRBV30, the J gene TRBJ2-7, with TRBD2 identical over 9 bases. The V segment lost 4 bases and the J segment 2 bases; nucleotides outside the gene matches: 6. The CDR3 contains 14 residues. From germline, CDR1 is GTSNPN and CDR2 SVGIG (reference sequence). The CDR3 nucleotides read TGTGCCTGGACCTCTAGCGGGAACCCCTACGAGCAGTACTTC. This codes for CAWTSSGNPYEQYF.

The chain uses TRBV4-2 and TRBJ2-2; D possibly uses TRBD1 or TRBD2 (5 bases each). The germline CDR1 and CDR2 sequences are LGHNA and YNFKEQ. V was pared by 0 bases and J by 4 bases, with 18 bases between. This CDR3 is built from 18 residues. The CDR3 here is CASSQEIGGERGTGELFF. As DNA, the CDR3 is TGTGCCAGCAGCCAAGAAATTGGGGGTGAGAGAGGCACCGGGGAGCTGTTTTTT.